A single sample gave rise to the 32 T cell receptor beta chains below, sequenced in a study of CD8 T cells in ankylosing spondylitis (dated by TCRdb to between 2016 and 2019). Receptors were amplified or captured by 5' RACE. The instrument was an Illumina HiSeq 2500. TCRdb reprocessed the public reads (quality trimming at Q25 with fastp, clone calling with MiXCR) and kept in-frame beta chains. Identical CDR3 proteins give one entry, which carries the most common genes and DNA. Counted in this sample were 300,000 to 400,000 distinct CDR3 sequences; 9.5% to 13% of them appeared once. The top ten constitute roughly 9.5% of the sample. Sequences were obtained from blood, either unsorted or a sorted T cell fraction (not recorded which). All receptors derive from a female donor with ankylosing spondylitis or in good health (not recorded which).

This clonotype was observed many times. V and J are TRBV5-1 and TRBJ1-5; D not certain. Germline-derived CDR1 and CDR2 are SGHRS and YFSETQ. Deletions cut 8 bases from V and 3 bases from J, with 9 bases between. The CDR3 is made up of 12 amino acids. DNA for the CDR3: TGCGCCAGTCGGACCGACAATCAGCCCCAGCATTTT. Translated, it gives CASRTDNQPQHF.

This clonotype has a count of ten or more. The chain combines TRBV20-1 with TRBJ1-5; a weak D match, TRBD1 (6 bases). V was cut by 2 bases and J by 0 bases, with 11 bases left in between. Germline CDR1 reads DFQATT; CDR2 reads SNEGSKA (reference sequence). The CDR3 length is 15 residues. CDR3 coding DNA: TGCAGTGCTAGAAGGGGGATTGATAGCAATCAGCCCCAGCATTTT. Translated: CSARRGIDSNQPQHF.

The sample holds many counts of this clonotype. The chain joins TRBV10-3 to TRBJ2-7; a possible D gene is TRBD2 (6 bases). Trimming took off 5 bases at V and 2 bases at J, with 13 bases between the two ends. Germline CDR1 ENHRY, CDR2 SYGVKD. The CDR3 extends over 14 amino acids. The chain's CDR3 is CAISPRDLTYEQYF. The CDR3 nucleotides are TGTGCCATCAGTCCCCGGGACTTAACCTACGAGCAGTACTTC.

In DNA, the CDR3 is TGTGCCAGCTCACCACTGCCAGAAAGTCAAGAGACCCAGTACTTC. Translating gives CASSPLPESQETQYF. This sequence joins TRBV18 and TRBJ2-5; D unresolved. The CDR3 covers 15 residues. Germline V gene lookup returns CDR1 KGHSH and CDR2 LQKENI. V lost 1 base and J lost 2, with 11 bases in between.

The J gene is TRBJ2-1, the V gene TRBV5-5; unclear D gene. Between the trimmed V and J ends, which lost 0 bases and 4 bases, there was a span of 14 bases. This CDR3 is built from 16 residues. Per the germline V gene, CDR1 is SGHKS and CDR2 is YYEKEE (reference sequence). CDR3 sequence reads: CASSLAMGYGYNEQFF. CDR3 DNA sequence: TGTGCCAGCAGCTTGGCCATGGGATATGGGTACAATGAGCAGTTCTTC.

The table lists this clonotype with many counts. CDR3 sequence (DNA): TGCAGTGCTAGAGAGCGCACGGTTGGCCCCAGTAACTATGGCTACACCTTC. Amino acids: CSARERTVGPSNYGYTF. This chain links TRBV20-1 with TRBJ1-2; the D is unclear. Germline-derived CDR1 and CDR2 are DFQATT and SNEGSKA (reference sequence). V lost 0 bases, J lost 1 base, and 18 bases lay in between. The CDR3 spans 17 residues.

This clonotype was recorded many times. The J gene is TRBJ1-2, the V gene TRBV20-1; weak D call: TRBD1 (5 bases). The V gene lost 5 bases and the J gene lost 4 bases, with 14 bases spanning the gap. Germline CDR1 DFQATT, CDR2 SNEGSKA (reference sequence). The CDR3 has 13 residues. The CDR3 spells CSAGSGGGYGYTF. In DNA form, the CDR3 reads TGCAGTGCTGGGAGTGGGGGAGGCTATGGCTACACCTTC.

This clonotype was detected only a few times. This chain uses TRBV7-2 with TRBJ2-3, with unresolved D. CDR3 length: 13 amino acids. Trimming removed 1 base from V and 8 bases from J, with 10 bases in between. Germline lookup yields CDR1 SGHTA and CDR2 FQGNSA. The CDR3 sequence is CASSLEAPRTQYF. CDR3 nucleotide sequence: TGTGCCAGCAGCTTAGAGGCTCCTCGTACGCAGTATTTT.

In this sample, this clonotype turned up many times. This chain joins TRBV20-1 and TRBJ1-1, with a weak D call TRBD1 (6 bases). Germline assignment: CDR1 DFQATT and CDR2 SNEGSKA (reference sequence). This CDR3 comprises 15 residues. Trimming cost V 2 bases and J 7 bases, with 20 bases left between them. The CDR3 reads CSARPDPAGGHEAFF. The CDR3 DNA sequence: TGCAGTGCTAGACCCGATCCCGCCGGGGGCCATGAAGCTTTCTTT.

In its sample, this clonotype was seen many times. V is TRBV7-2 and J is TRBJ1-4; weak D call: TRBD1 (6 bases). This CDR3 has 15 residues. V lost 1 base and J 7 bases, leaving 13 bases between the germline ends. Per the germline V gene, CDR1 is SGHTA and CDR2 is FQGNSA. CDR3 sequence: CASSLGAGDGEKLFF. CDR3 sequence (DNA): TGTGCCAGCAGCTTAGGAGCAGGGGACGGTGAAAAACTGTTTTTT. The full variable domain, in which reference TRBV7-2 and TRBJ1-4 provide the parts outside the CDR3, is GAGVSQSPSNKVTEKGKDVELRCDPISGHTALYWYRQSLGQGLEFLIYFQGNSAPDKSGLPSDRFSAERTGGSVSTLTIQRTQQEDSAVYLCASSLGAGDGEKLFFGSGTQLSVL.

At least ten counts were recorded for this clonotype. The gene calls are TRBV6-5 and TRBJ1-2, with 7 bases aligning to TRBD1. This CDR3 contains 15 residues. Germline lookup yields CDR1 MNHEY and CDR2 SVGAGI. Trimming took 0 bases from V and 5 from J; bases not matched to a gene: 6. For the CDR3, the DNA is TGTGCCAGCAGTTACTCGGGCACAGGGGATTATGGCTACACCTTC. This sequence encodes CASSYSGTGDYGYTF.

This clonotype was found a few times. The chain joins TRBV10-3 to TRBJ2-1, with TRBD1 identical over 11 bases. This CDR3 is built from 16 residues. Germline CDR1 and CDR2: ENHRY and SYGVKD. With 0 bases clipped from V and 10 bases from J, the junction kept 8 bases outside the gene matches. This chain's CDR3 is CAISESDRGRGSEQFF. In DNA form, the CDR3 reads TGTGCCATCAGTGAGTCGGACAGGGGGCGCGGGTCGGAGCAGTTCTTC.

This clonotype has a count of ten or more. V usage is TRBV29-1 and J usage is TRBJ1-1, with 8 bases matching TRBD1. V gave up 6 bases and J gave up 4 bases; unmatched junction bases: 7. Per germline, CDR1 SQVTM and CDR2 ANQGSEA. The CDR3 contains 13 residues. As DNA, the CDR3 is TGCAGCGTGGAACAGGGGGTTGGCACTGAAGCTTTCTTT. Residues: CSVEQGVGTEAFF.

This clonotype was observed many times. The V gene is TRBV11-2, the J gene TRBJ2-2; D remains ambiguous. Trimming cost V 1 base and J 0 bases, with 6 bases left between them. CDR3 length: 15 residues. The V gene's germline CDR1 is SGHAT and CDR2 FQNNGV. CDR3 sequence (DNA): TGTGCCAGCAGCTTAGTATTCTCGAACACCGGGGAGCTGTTTTTT. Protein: CASSLVFSNTGELFF. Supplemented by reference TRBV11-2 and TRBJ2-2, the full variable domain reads EAGVAQSPRYKIIEKRQSVAFWCNPISGHATLYWYQQILGQGPKLLIQFQNNGVVDDSQLPKDRFSAERLKGVDSTLKIQPAKLEDSAVYLCASSLVFSNTGELFFGEGSRLTVL.

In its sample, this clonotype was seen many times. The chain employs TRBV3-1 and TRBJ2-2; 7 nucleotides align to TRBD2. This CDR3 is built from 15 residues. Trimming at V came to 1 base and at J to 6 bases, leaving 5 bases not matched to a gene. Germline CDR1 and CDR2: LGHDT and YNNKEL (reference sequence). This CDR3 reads CASSQAGRKAGELFF. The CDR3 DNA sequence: TGTGCCAGCAGCCAAGCCGGGAGGAAAGCCGGGGAGCTGTTTTTT.

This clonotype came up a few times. CDR3 DNA sequence: TGCAGTGCTAGCGGCAGGGCGAACACTGAAGCTTTCTTT. Translation gives CSASGRANTEAFF. The V gene is TRBV20-1, the J gene TRBJ1-1; TRBD1 is a possible D gene (5 bases). The CDR3 covers 13 residues. Trimming took 3 bases from V and 1 from J, leaving 9 bases between them. Germline V gives CDR1 DFQATT, CDR2 SNEGSKA (reference sequence).

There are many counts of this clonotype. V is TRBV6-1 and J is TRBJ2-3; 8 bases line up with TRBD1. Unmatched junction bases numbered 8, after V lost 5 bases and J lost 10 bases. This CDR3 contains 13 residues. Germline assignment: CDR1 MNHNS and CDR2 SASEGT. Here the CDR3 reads CASSTGQGRAQYF. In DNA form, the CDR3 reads TGTGCCAGCAGTACCGGACAGGGCAGGGCGCAGTATTTT.

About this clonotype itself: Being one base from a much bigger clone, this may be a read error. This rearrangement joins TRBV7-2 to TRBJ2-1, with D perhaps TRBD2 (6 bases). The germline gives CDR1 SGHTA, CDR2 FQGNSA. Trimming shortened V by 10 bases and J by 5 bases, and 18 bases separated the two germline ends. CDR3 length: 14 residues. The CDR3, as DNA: TGTGCCAACCGTAAGGGAGGAAAGAACAATGAGCAGTTCTTC. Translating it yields CANRKGGKNNEQFF.

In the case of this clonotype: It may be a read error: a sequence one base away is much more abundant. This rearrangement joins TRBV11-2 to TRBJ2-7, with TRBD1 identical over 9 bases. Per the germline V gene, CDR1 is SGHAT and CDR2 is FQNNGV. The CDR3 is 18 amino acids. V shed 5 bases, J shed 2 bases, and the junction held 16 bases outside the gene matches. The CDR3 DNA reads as TGTGCCAGCAGCCCAACAAAAAAGGACAGGGGAAGGGCCTACGAGCAGTACTTC. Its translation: CASSPTKKDRGRAYEQYF.

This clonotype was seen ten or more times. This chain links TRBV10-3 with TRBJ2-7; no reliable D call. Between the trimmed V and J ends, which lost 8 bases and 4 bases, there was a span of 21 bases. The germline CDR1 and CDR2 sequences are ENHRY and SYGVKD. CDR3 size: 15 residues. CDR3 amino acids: CAIRVHASDGYEQYF. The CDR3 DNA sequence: TGTGCCATCCGAGTCCACGCCTCGGACGGATACGAGCAGTACTTC.

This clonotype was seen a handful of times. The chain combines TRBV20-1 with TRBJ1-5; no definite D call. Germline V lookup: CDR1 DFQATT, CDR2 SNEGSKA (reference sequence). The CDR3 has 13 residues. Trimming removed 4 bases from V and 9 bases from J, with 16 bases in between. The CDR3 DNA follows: TGCAGTGCTAACAAGGGCCCGCCGGGGCCCCAGCATTTT. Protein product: CSANKGPPGPQHF.

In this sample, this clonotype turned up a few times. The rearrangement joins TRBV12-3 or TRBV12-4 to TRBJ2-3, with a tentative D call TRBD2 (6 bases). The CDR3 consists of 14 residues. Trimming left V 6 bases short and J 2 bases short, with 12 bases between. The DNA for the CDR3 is TGTGCCAGCAGCGGGACTGCTCCCACAGATACGCAGTATTTT. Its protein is CASSGTAPTDTQYF.

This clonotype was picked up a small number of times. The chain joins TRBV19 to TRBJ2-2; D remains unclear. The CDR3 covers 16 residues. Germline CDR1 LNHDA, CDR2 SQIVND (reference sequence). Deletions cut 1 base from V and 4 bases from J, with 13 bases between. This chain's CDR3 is CASSIATLWPTGELFF. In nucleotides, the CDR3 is TGTGCCAGTAGTATAGCGACCCTTTGGCCCACCGGGGAGCTGTTTTTT.

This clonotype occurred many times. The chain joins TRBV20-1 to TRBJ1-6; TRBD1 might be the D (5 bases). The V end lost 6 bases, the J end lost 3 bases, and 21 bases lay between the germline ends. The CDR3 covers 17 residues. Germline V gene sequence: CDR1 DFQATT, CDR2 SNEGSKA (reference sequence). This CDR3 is CSARWTGDLYYNSPLHF. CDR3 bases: TGCAGTGCCAGGTGGACGGGGGACCTTTACTATAATTCACCCCTCCACTTT.

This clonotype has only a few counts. CDR3 nucleotides: TGTGCCAGCAGCCAATGGACAGCCAATTCACCCCTCCACTTT. Protein product: CASSQWTANSPLHF. The chain links TRBV14 to TRBJ1-6; tentatively, D is TRBD1 (6 bases). The germline V and J ends were trimmed by 2 bases and 7 bases, with 9 bases remaining between them. The CDR3 consists of 14 residues. Germline-derived CDR1 and CDR2 are SGHDN and FVKESK.

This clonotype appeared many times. CDR3 sequence reads: CSVRENTEAFF. The CDR3 DNA sequence: TGCAGCGTTCGGGAGAACACTGAAGCTTTCTTT. The V and J genes are TRBV29-1 and TRBJ1-1, with D hard to call. Per germline, CDR1 SQVTM and CDR2 ANQGSEA. CDR3 size: 11 residues. Trimming took 5 bases from V and 1 from J, leaving 5 bases between them.

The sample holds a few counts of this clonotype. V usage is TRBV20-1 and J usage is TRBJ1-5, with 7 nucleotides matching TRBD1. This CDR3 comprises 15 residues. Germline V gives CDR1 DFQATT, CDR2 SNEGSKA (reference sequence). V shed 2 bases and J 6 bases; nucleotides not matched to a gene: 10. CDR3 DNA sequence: TGCAGTGCTAGATATGAGGGGGCGGTCGGTCAGCCCCAGCATTTT. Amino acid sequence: CSARYEGAVGQPQHF.

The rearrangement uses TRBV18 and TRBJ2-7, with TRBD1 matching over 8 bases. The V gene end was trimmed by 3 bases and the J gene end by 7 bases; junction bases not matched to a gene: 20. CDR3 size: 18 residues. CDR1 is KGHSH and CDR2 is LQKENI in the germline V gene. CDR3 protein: CASSPRPGQASLSWEQYF. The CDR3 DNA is TGTGCCAGCTCACCTCGTCCGGGACAGGCTAGCCTAAGTTGGGAGCAGTACTTC.

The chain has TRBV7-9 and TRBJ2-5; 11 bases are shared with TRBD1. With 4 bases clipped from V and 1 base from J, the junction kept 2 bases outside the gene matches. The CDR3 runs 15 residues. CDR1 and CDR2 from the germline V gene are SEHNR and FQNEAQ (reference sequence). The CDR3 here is CASSYGTGGQETQYF. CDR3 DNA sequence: TGTGCCAGCAGCTACGGGACAGGGGGCCAAGAGACCCAGTACTTC.

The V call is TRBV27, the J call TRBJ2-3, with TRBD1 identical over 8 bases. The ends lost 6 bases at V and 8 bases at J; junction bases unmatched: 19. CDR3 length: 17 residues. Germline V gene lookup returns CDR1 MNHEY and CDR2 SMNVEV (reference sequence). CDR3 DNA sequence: TGTGCCAGCAGCCTCATCCGGGACAGGTCACAGGGGGGTACGCAGTATTTT. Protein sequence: CASSLIRDRSQGGTQYF.

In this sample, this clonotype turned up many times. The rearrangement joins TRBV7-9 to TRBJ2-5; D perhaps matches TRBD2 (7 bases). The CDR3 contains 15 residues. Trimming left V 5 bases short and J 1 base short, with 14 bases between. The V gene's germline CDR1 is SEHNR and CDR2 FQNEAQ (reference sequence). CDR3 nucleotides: TGTGCCAGCAGCACCCCGGGGGGCCCCCAAGAGACCCAGTACTTC. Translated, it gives CASSTPGGPQETQYF.

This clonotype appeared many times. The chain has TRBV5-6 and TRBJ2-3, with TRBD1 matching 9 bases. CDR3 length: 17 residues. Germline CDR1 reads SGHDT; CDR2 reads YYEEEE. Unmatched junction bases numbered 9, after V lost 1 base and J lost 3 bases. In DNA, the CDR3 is TGTGCCAGCAGCTTGATTACGGGGACAGGGAGGACAGATACGCAGTATTTT. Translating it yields CASSLITGTGRTDTQYF.